The 18 T cell receptor beta chains below all came from one sample that was sequenced in a study of blood T cell repertoires in COVID-19. Method: immunoSEQ multiplex PCR; TCRdb's copy keeps in-frame clones and lacks some. The sample lists under 150,000 clones; around 88% were seen once. Specimen: peripheral blood. The receptor set was obtained from a human donor in a cohort sampled during active COVID-19.

The chain has TRBV18 and TRBJ2-3; D is uncertain. Trimming took 4 bases from V and 1 from J, leaving 9 bases between them. This CDR3 region has 14 residues. Germline V gene sequence: CDR1 KGHSH, CDR2 LQKENI. The CDR3 DNA reads TGTGCCAGCTCACGGGCAGATCGCACAGATACGCAGTATTTT. Translation gives CASSRADRTDTQYF.

This chain links TRBV28 with TRBJ1-1; D is uncertain. Germline V gene sequence: CDR1 MDHEN, CDR2 SYDVKM. V was shortened by 7 bases and J by 4 bases, with 13 bases between the two germline ends. This CDR3 is 13 amino acids long. CDR3 coding DNA: TGTGCCAGCACCTTCAACGGCGGCACTGAAGCTTTCTTT. Its translation: CASTFNGGTEAFF.

The rearrangement uses TRBV30 and TRBJ1-1; no firm D call. In germline, CDR1 is GTSNPN, CDR2 SVGIG (reference sequence). V was clipped by 3 bases and J by 7 bases, with 6 bases between them. There are 10 residues in the CDR3. The CDR3 nucleotides read TGTGCCTGGAGACACCTTGAAGCTTTCTTT. It encodes CAWRHLEAFF.

This clone was observed once. The chain uses TRBV19 and TRBJ2-1; perhaps TRBD1 as D (6 bases). The ends were cut back, 3 bases at V and 7 bases at J, with 19 bases in the middle. This CDR3 has 16 residues. The germline V gene encodes CDR1 LNHDA and CDR2 SQIVND (reference sequence). The CDR3 loop reads CASSMDGGAHTNEQFF. CDR3 sequence (DNA): TGTGCCAGTAGTATGGATGGGGGCGCTCACACAAATGAGCAGTTCTTC.

This rearrangement joins TRBV6-5 to TRBJ1-6; 7 bases fit TRBD1. Germline trimming cut 6 bases from V and 5 bases from J; bases unmatched to any gene: 7. This CDR3 region has 15 residues. The V gene's germline CDR1 is MNHEY and CDR2 SVGAGI. CDR3 residues: CASSQGTANNSPLHF. The CDR3 bases are TGTGCCAGCAGCCAGGGGACAGCTAATAATTCACCCCTCCACTTT.

CDR3 bases: TGTGCCAGTAGTATCCGGGGGGCTGGGGAGACCCAGTACTTC. This gives the protein CASSIRGAGETQYF. The chain has TRBV19 and TRBJ2-5; D is possibly TRBD2 (7 bases). Germline V lookup: CDR1 LNHDA, CDR2 SQIVND (reference sequence). The CDR3 is made up of 14 amino acids. Trimming stripped 3 bases from V and 5 bases from J, with 13 bases between.

The chain joins TRBV14 to TRBJ1-6; D unresolved. With 4 bases removed from V and 4 bases from J, the gap between germline ends came to 11 bases. CDR1 is SGHDN, CDR2 FVKESK, per germline. The CDR3 is 15 residues long. The CDR3 DNA is TGTGCCAGCAGCCCGAGTTCCGATTATAATTCACCCCTCCACTTT. Translated, it gives CASSPSSDYNSPLHF. Full variable domain (rest looked up from reference TRBV14 and TRBJ1-6): EAGVTQFPSHSVIEKGQTVTLRCDPISGHDNLYWYRRVMGKEIKFLLHFVKESKQDESGMPNNRFLAERTGGTYSTLKVQPAELEDSGVYFCASSPSSDYNSPLHFGNGTRLTVT.

This chain's CDR3 is CATSDLCVRVVRKRMSDEQFF. CDR3 sequence (DNA): TGTGCCACCAGTGATTTATGTGTGAGGGTGGTGAGGAAGCGGATGAGCGATGAGCAGTTCTTC. The rearrangement uses TRBV24-1 and TRBJ2-1; D perhaps matches TRBD2 (5 bases). V gave up 1 base and J gave up 8 bases, with 32 bases separating them. Germline loops: CDR1 KGHDR, CDR2 SFDVKD. The CDR3 length is 21 residues.

This chain links TRBV27 with TRBJ2-2, with no clear D. The CDR3 contains 13 residues. CDR1 and CDR2 from the germline V gene are MNHEY and SMNVEV (reference sequence). V lost 3 bases to trimming and J lost 1 base, with 3 bases between them. CDR3 nucleotide sequence: TGTGCCAGCAGTTTGCGGAACACCGGGGAGCTGTTTTTT. It encodes CASSLRNTGELFF.

This clone appeared a few times. The chain is built from TRBV30 and TRBJ1-2; D unresolved. V was pared by 0 bases and J by 7 bases, with 6 bases between. Germline V gene lookup returns CDR1 GTSNPN and CDR2 SVGIG (reference sequence). The CDR3 covers 11 residues. CDR3 sequence (DNA): TGTGCCTGGAGTGTAAACAGTGGCTACACCTTC. Translation: CAWSVNSGYTF.

The chain combines TRBV15 with TRBJ1-2, with 8 bases lining up with TRBD1. CDR3 length: 14 amino acids. From germline, CDR1 is LNHNV and CDR2 YYDKDF (reference sequence). The ends lost 0 bases at V and 7 bases at J; junction bases unmatched: 4. This CDR3 is CATSRDRGPGGYTF. CDR3 bases: TGTGCCACCAGCAGAGACAGGGGGCCGGGTGGCTACACCTTC.

The chain joins TRBV18 to TRBJ2-5, with D perhaps TRBD2 (5 bases). The CDR3 consists of 13 residues. Germline V CDR1 and CDR2: KGHSH, LQKENI. Trimming took 1 base from V and 6 from J, leaving 9 bases between them. The CDR3 nucleotides read TGTGCCAGCTCACCACAGAGGGTCCAGACCCAGTACTTC. Its translation is CASSPQRVQTQYF.

The chain has TRBV7-3 and TRBJ2-1; 11 bases line up with TRBD2. Germline V gene sequence: CDR1 SGHTA, CDR2 FQGTGA. After removal of 4 bases from V and 6 bases from J, the junction contained 14 bases not matched to a gene. The CDR3 totals 18 residues. This CDR3 reads CASSSLPISGGAGNEQFF. In DNA form, the CDR3 reads TGTGCCAGCAGCTCACTTCCCATTAGCGGGGGGGCTGGCAATGAGCAGTTCTTC.

This chain uses TRBV5-1 with TRBJ2-7, with D maybe TRBD2 (6 bases). CDR1 and CDR2 from the germline V gene are SGHRS and YFSETQ. The V end was cut by 1 base, the J end by 1 base, with 21 bases between. The CDR3 has 18 residues. The CDR3 coding sequence is TGCGCCAGCAGCTTGAGATCCGGTGTGGGGAGGCGATCCTACGAGCAGTACTTC. This encodes CASSLRSGVGRRSYEQYF.

The chain recombines TRBV6-6 with TRBJ1-2; 8 bases agree with TRBD1. The germline gives CDR1 MNHNY, CDR2 SVGAGI (reference sequence). CDR3 length: 13 residues. CDR3 loop: CATSSGGAHGYTF. For the CDR3, the DNA is TGTGCTACCAGTTCAGGGGGCGCCCATGGCTACACCTTC.

This chain uses TRBV5-4 with TRBJ2-1, with D possibly being TRBD1 (7 bases). V gave up 4 bases and J gave up 6 bases, with 14 bases separating them. This CDR3 is built from 14 residues. Germline CDR1 SGHNT, CDR2 YYREEE (reference sequence). In DNA, the CDR3 is TGTGCCAGCAGCCGGGAGACAGGGATCAATGAGCAGTTCTTC. Encoded protein: CASSRETGINEQFF. Full variable domain (outside the CDR3, taken from reference TRBV5-4 and TRBJ2-1): ETGVTQSPTHLIKTRGQQVTLRCSSQSGHNTVSWYQQALGQGPQFIFQYYREEENGRGNFPPRFSGLQFPNYSSELNVNALELDDSALYLCASSRETGINEQFFGPGTRLTVL.

A few counts support this clone. CDR3 DNA sequence: TGTGCCAGCTCACCACCGCGGGCAGGGGAGTATAGCAATCAGCCCCAGCATTTT. Translation: CASSPPRAGEYSNQPQHF. The chain links TRBV18 to TRBJ1-5, with D possibly being TRBD1 (6 bases). V gave up 0 bases and J gave up 0 bases, with 15 bases separating them. Germline assignment: CDR1 KGHSH and CDR2 LQKENI. The CDR3 is made up of 18 amino acids.

V usage is TRBV12-3 or TRBV12-4 and J usage is TRBJ2-3, with D unresolved. The CDR3 is made up of 11 amino acids. V gave up 5 bases and J gave up 3 bases, with 3 bases separating them. The CDR3 sequence: CASSPTDTQYF. CDR3 coding DNA: TGTGCCAGCAGTCCGACAGATACGCAGTATTTT.